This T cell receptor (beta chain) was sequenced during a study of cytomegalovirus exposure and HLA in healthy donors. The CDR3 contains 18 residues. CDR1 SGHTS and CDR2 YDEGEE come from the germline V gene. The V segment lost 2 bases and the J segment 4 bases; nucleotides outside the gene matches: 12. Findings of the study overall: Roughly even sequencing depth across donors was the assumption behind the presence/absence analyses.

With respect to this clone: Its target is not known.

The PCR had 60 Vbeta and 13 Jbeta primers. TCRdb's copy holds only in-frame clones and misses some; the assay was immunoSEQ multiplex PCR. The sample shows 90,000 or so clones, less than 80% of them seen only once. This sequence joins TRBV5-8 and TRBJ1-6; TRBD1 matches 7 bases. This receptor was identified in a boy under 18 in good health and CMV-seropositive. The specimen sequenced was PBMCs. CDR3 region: CASSLSPDRVTYNSPLHF. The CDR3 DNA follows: TGTGCCAGCAGCTTATCCCCAGACAGGGTAACATATAATTCACCCCTCCACTTT.